The T cell receptor beta chain described here comes from a study of early T cells in non-severe SARS-CoV-2 infection. Study-level information: RNA in bulk from unsorted whole blood was sequenced, and chains were unpaired.

Per the germline V gene, CDR1 is DFQATT and CDR2 is SNEGSKA (reference sequence). The CDR3 has 12 amino acids. V lost 6 bases to trimming and J lost 4 bases, with 13 bases between them. TCRdb fed the 5' RACE reads into MiXCR, producing one record per CDR3 protein. There are tens of thousands of distinct CDR3 sequences in the sample; over 4.5% occur only once, and 30% lies in the top ten. A few counts support this clonotype. Sequencing was performed on whole blood. This rearrangement joins TRBV20-1 to TRBJ2-7; D is possibly TRBD2 (6 bases). The receptor comes from an adult who was a healthcare worker with PCR-confirmed SARS-CoV-2 infection or an uninfected control (not recorded which). CDR3 residues: CSAWDSKYEQYF. CDR3 nucleotide sequence: TGCAGTGCGTGGGACTCAAAATACGAGCAGTACTTC.